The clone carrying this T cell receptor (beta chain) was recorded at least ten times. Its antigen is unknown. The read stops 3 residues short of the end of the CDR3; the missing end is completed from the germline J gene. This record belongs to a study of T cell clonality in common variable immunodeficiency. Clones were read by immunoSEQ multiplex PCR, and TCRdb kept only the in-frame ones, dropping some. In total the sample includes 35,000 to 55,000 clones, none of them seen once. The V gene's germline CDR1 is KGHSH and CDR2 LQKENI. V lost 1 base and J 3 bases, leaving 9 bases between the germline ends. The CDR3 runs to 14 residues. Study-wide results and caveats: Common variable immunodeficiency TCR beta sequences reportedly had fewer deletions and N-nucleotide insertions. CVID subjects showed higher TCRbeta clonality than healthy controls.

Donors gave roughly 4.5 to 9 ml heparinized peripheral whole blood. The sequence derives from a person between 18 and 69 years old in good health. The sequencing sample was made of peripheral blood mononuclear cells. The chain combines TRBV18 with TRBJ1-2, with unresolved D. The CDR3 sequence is CASSPRAEDYGYTF. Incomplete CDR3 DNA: TGTGCCAGCTCACCACGGGCAGAGGACTATGGC.